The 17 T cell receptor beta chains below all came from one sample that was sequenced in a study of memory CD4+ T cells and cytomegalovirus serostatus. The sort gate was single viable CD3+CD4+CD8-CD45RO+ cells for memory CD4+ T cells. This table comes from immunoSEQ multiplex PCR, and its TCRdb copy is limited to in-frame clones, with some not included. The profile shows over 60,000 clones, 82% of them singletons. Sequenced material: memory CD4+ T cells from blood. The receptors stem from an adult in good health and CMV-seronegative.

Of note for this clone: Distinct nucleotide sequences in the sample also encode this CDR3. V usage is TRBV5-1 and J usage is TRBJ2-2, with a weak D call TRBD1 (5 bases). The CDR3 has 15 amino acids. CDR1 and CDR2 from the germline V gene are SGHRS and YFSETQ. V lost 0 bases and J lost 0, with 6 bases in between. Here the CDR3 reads CASSLEGPNTGELFF. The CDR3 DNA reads TGCGCCAGCAGCTTGGAGGGGCCGAACACCGGGGAGCTGTTTTTT.

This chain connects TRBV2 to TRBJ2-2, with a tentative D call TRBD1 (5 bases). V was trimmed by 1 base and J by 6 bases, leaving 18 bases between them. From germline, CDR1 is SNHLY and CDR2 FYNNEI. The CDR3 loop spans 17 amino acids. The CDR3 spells CASSEERALTRAGELFF. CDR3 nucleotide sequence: TGTGCCAGCAGTGAAGAACGGGCCCTCACCAGGGCCGGGGAGCTGTTTTTT.

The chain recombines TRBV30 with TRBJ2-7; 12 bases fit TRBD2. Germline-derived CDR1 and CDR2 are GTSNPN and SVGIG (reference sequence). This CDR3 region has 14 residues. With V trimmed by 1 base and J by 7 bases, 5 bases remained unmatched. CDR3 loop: CAWSGTSGAREQYF. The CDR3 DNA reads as TGTGCCTGGAGTGGGACTAGCGGGGCCAGGGAGCAGTACTTC.

In nucleotides, the CDR3 is TGTGCCAGCAGCTATAGAGCTAGCGGGAGTACAGATACGCAGTATTTT. Encoded protein: CASSYRASGSTDTQYF. The chain uses TRBV7-9 and TRBJ2-3; 10 bases align to TRBD2. The CDR3 loop spans 16 amino acids. Germline V gene data show CDR1 as SEHNR and CDR2 as FQNEAQ (reference sequence). The V segment lost 4 bases and the J segment 3 bases; nucleotides outside the gene matches: 7.

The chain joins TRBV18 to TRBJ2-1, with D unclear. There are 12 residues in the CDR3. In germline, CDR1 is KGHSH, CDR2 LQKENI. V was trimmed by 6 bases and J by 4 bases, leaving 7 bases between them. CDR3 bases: TGTGCCAGCTCCCCTCTTTACAATGAGCAGTTCTTC. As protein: CASSPLYNEQFF. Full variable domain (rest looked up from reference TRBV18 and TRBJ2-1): NAGVMQNPRHLVRRRGQEARLRCSPMKGHSHVYWYRQLPEEGLKFMVYLQKENIIDESGMPKERFSAEFPKEGPSILRIQQVVRGDSAAYFCASSPLYNEQFFGPGTRLTVL.

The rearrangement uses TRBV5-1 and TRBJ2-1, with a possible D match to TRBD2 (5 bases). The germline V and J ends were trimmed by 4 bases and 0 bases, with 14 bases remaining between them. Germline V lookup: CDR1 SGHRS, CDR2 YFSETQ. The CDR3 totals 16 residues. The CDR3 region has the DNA TGCGCCAGCAGCATAAACGGACTGAGCTCCTACAATGAGCAGTTCTTC. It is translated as CASSINGLSSYNEQFF.

The CDR3 bases are TGTGCCAGCAGCTTTCTGGAGCTAGCGGGGGGTTCGGATACGCAGTATTTT. Its protein is CASSFLELAGGSDTQYF. The rearrangement uses TRBV13 and TRBJ2-3; the match to TRBD2 covers 11 bases. Per the germline V gene, CDR1 is PRHDT and CDR2 is FYEKMQ (reference sequence). J lost 6 bases, V lost 3 bases, and 11 bases had no gene match. The CDR3 length is 17 residues.

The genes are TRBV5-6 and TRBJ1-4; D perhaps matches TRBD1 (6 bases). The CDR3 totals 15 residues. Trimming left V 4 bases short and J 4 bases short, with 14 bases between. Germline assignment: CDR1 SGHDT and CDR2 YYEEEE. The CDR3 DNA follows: TGTGCCAGCAGCACCTCAACAGGGCTTAATGAAAAACTGTTTTTT. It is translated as CASSTSTGLNEKLFF.

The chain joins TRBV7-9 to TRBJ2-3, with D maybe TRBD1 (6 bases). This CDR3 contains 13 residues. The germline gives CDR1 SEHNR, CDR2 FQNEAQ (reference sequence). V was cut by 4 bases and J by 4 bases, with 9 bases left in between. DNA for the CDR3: TGTGCCAGCAGCTCAGGGGTCGCAGATACGCAGTATTTT. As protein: CASSSGVADTQYF.

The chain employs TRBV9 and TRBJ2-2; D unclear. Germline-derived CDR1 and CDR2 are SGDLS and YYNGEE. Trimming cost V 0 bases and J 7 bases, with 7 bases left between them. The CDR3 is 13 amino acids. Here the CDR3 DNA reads TGTGCCAGCAGCGTAGAAGTCGTCGGGGAGCTGTTTTTT. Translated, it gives CASSVEVVGELFF.

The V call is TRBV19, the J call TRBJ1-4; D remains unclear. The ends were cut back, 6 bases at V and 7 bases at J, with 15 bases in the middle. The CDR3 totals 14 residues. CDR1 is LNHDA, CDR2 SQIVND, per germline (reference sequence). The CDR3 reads CASSPSGWAEKLFF. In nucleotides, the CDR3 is TGTGCCAGTAGCCCCTCTGGGTGGGCTGAAAAACTGTTTTTT. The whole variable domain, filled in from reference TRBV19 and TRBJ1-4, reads DGGITQSPKYLFRKEGQNVTLSCEQNLNHDAMYWYRQDPGQGLRLIYYSQIVNDFQKGDIAEGYSVSREKKESFPLTVTSAQKNPTAFYLCASSPSGWAEKLFFGSGTQLSVL.

This CDR3 is CASSPTSGVQSYNEQFF. CDR3 bases: TGTGCCAGCAGCCCTACTAGCGGGGTCCAATCCTACAATGAGCAGTTCTTC. V usage is TRBV7-2 and J usage is TRBJ2-1, with TRBD2 identical over 10 bases. The CDR3 consists of 17 residues. Germline CDR1 reads SGHTA; CDR2 reads FQGNSA. J was trimmed by 1 base and V by 5 bases; bases with no gene match: 8.

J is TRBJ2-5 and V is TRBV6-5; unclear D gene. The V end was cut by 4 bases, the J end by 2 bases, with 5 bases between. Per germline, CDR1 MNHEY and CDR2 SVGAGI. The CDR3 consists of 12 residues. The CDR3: CASSSQQETQYF. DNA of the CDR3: TGTGCCAGCAGTTCGCAACAAGAGACCCAGTACTTC.

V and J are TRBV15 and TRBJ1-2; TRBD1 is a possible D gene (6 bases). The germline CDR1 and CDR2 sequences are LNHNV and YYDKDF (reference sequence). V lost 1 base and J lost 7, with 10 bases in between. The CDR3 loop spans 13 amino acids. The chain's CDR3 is CATSRGTEGGYTF. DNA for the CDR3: TGTGCCACCAGCAGAGGGACAGAGGGTGGCTACACCTTC.

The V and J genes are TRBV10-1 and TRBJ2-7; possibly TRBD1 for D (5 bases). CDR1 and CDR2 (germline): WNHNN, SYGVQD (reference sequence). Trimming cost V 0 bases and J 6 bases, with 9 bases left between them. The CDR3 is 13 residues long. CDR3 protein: CASSESRGSEQYF. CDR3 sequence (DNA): TGCGCCAGCAGTGAGTCTAGGGGTTCCGAGCAGTACTTC.

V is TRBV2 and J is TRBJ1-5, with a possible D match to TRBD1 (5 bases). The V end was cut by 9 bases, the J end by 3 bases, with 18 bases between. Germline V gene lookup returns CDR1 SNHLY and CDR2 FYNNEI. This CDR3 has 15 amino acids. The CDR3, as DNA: TGTGCCAGTAACTTGCAGGGTAGGGACAATCAGCCCCAGCATTTT. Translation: CASNLQGRDNQPQHF.

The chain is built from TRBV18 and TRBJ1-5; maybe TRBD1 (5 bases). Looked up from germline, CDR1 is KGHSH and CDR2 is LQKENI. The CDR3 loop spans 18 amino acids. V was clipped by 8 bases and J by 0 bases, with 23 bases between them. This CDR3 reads CASPPSAWDGLSNQPQHF. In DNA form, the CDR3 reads TGTGCCAGCCCCCCCTCGGCGTGGGACGGCCTTAGCAATCAGCCCCAGCATTTT.